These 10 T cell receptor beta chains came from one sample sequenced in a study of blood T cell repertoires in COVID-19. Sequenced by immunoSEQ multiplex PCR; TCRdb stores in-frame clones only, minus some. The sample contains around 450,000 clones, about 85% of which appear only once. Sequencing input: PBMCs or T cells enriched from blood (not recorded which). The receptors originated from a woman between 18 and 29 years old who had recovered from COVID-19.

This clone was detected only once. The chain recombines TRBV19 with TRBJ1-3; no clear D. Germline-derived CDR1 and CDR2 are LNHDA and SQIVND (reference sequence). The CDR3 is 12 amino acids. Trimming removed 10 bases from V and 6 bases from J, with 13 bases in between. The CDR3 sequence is CATPGPLNTIYF. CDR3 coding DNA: TGTGCCACCCCTGGGCCCTTAAACACCATATATTTT.

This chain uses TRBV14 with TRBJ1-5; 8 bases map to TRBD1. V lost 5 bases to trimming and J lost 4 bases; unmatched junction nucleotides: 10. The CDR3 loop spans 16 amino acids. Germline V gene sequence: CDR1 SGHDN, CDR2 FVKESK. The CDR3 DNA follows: TGTGCCAGCAGCATGCGATGGGGACAGGCAAATCAGCCCCAGCATTTT. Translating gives CASSMRWGQANQPQHF.

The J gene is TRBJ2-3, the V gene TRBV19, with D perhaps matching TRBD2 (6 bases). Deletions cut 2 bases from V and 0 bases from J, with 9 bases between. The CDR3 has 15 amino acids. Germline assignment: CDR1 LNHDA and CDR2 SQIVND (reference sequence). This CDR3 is CASSIRRGSTDTQYF. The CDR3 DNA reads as TGTGCCAGTAGTATACGTCGGGGGAGCACAGATACGCAGTATTTT. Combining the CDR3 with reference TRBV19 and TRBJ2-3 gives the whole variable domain DGGITQSPKYLFRKEGQNVTLSCEQNLNHDAMYWYRQDPGQGLRLIYYSQIVNDFQKGDIAEGYSVSREKKESFPLTVTSAQKNPTAFYLCASSIRRGSTDTQYFGPGTRLTVL.

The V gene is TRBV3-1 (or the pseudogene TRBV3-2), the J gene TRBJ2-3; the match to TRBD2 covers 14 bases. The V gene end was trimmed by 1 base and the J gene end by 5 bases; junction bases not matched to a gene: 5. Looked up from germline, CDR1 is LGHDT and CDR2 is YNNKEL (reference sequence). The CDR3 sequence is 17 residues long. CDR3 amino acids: CASSQGPGTSGRDTQYF. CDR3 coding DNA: TGTGCCAGCAGCCAAGGCCCCGGGACTAGCGGGAGAGATACGCAGTATTTT.

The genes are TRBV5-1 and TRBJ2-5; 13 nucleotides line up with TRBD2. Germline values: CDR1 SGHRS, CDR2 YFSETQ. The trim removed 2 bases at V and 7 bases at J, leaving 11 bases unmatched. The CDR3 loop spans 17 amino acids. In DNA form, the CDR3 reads TGCGCCAGCAGCTTTTTCGGACTAGCGGGGGTCACCCCGACCCAGTACTTC. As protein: CASSFFGLAGVTPTQYF.

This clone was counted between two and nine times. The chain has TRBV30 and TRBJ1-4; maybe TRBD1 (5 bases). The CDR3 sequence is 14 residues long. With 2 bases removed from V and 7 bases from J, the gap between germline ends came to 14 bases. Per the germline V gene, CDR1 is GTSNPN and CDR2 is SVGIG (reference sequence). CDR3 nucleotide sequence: TGTGCCTGGAGTCCCGAGCTTAGGGGTGAAAAACTGTTTTTT. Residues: CAWSPELRGEKLFF.

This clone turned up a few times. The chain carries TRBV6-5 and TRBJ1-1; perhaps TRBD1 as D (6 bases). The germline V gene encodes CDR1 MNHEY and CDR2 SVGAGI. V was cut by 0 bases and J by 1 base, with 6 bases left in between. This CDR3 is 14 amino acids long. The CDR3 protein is CASSYSGGNTEAFF. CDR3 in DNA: TGTGCCAGCAGTTACTCAGGGGGGAACACTGAAGCTTTCTTT.

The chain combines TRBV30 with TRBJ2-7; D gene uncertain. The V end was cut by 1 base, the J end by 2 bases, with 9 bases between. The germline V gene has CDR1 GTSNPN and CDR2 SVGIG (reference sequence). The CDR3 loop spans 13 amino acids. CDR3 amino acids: CAWSELGAYEQYF. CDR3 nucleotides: TGTGCCTGGAGTGAATTGGGCGCCTACGAGCAGTACTTC.

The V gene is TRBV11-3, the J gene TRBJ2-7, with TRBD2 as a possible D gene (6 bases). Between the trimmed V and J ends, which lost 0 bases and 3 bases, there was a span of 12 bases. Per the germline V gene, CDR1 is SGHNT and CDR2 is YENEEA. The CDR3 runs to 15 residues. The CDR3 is CASSLDAGTSYEQYF. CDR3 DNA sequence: TGTGCCAGCAGCTTAGATGCGGGGACCAGCTACGAGCAGTACTTC.

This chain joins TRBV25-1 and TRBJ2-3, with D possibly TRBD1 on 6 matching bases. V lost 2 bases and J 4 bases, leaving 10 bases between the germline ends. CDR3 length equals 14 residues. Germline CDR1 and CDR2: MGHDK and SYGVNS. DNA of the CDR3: TGTGCCAGCAGTGAAGGGGGCACGGCAGATACGCAGTATTTT. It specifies CASSEGGTADTQYF.